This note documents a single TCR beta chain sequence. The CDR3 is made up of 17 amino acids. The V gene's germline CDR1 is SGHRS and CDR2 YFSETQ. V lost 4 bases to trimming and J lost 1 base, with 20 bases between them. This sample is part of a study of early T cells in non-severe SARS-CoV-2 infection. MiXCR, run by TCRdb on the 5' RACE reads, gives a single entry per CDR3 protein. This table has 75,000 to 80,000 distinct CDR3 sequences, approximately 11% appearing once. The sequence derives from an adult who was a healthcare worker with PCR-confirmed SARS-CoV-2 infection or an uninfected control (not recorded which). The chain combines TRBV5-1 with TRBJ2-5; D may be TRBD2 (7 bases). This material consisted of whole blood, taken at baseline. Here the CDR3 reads CASSQTGGAGGQETQYF. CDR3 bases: TGCGCCAGCAGCCAGACGGGGGGCGCTGGGGGCCAAGAGACCCAGTACTTC.